A single sample is the source of the 30 T cell receptor beta chains below, sequenced in a study of blood T cell repertoires in COVID-19. Profiled with immunoSEQ multiplex PCR; TCRdb holds only in-frame clones, not every one. The repertoire holds approximately 210,000 clones, with 86% as singletons. Sequencing was carried out using peripheral blood. All receptors come from a man aged 45-65 years with COVID-19, enrolled during active disease.

V is TRBV28 and J is TRBJ1-1; D is possibly TRBD1 (5 bases). This CDR3 spans 13 amino acids. Germline V gene lookup returns CDR1 MDHEN and CDR2 SYDVKM. With 6 bases removed from V and 7 bases from J, the gap between germline ends came to 15 bases. The CDR3 region is CASRKHDSYEAFF. Written as DNA, the CDR3 is TGTGCCAGCAGGAAGCACGACAGTTATGAAGCTTTCTTT. Drawing the rest from reference TRBV28 and TRBJ1-1, the complete variable domain is DVKVTQSSRYLVKRTGEKVFLECVQDMDHENMFWYRQDPGLGLRLIYFSYDVKMKEKGDIPEGYSVSREKKERFSLILESASTNQTSMYLCASRKHDSYEAFFGQGTRLTVV.

V is TRBV19 and J is TRBJ1-1; D remains ambiguous. The CDR3 loop spans 15 amino acids. CDR1 is LNHDA, CDR2 SQIVND, per germline (reference sequence). V was cut by 7 bases and J by 0 bases, with 15 bases left in between. The CDR3, as DNA: TGTGCCAGTACCCTAGGCGGACTCATGAACACTGAAGCTTTCTTT. Translation gives CASTLGGLMNTEAFF.

J is TRBJ2-5 and V is TRBV10-1, with 7 bases lining up with TRBD1. Losses at the gene ends were 4 bases for V and 2 bases for J; bases not matched to a gene: 4. The CDR3 is made up of 14 amino acids. Germline V gene lookup returns CDR1 WNHNN and CDR2 SYGVQD (reference sequence). The CDR3 reads CASSAGGSQETQYF. The CDR3 DNA reads TGCGCCAGCAGTGCAGGGGGATCGCAAGAGACCCAGTACTTC.

This clone has only a few counts. The chain employs TRBV24-1 and TRBJ1-2, with D possibly TRBD1 on 5 matching bases. The CDR3 extends over 12 amino acids. The ends were cut back, 10 bases at V and 4 bases at J, with 12 bases in the middle. CDR1 and CDR2 (germline): KGHDR, SFDVKD. In DNA, the CDR3 is TGTGCCACTTTCGGGGGAGGCTATGGCTACACCTTC. Its translation: CATFGGGYGYTF.

This chain links TRBV30 with TRBJ2-7, with D hard to call. Germline assignment: CDR1 GTSNPN and CDR2 SVGIG (reference sequence). The CDR3 runs to 11 residues. With 2 bases removed from V and 6 bases from J, the gap between germline ends came to 8 bases. The CDR3 nucleotides are TGTGCCTGGAGTCCGAGTCGCGAGCAGTACTTC. Translating gives CAWSPSREQYF. Variable domain in full (rest from reference TRBV30 and TRBJ2-7): SQTIHQWPATLVQPVGSPLSLECTVEGTSNPNLYWYRQAAGRGLQLLFYSVGIGQISSEVPQNLSASRPQDRQFILSSKKLLLSDSGFYLCAWSPSREQYFGPGTRLTVT.

The CDR3 protein is CASSVERWDTQYF. The CDR3 bases are TGTGCCAGCAGCGTAGAGAGGTGGGATACGCAGTATTTT. J is TRBJ2-3 and V is TRBV9, with D unresolved. Per germline, CDR1 SGDLS and CDR2 YYNGEE. Trimming cost V 0 bases and J 6 bases, with 8 bases left between them. This CDR3 is 13 amino acids long. Based on the CDR3 plus reference TRBV9 and TRBJ2-3, the full variable domain is DSGVTQTPKHLITATGQRVTLRCSPRSGDLSVYWYQQSLDQGLQFLIQYYNGEERAKGNILERFSAQQFPDLHSELNLSSLELGDSALYFCASSVERWDTQYFGPGTRLTVL.

V is TRBV20-1 and J is TRBJ2-3, with D maybe TRBD2 (5 bases). The V gene lost 3 bases and the J gene lost 3 bases, with 19 bases spanning the gap. Looked up from germline, CDR1 is DFQATT and CDR2 is SNEGSKA (reference sequence). The CDR3 has 16 residues. For the CDR3, the DNA is TGCAGTGCTAGTCCCCCTACTAGTTACGGAACAGATACGCAGTATTTT. Amino acids: CSASPPTSYGTDTQYF.

V is TRBV7-2 and J is TRBJ1-1; no reliable D call. Germline lookup yields CDR1 SGHTA and CDR2 FQGNSA. The length of the CDR3 is 12 residues. Deletions cut 5 bases from V and 8 bases from J, with 12 bases between. This chain's CDR3 is CASSPLTLEAFF. The CDR3 nucleotides read TGTGCCAGCAGCCCCCTGACACTGGAAGCTTTCTTT.

CDR3 nucleotides: TGTGCCACCAGCCTAGGATACAATGAGCAGTTCTTC. It is translated as CATSLGYNEQFF. V and J are TRBV15 and TRBJ2-1; D call uncertain. The CDR3 is 12 amino acids. Trimming took off 5 bases at V and 4 bases at J, with 6 bases between the two ends. Germline-derived CDR1 and CDR2 are LNHNV and YYDKDF (reference sequence).

This clone was seen once. This rearrangement joins TRBV7-8 to TRBJ2-7, with D possibly TRBD1 on 6 matching bases. This CDR3 contains 16 residues. Germline V lookup: CDR1 SGHVS, CDR2 FQNEAQ. V was pared by 0 bases and J by 3 bases, with 15 bases between. The CDR3 nucleotides read TGTGCCAGCAGCTTAGCCAGGGGAGAGTTATTCTACGAGCAGTACTTC. Translating gives CASSLARGELFYEQYF. Drawing the rest from reference TRBV7-8 and TRBJ2-7, the complete variable domain is GAGVSQSPRYKVAKRGQDVALRCDPISGHVSLFWYQQALGQGPEFLTYFQNEAQLDKSGLPSDRFFAERPEGSVSTLKIQRTQQEDSAVYLCASSLARGELFYEQYFGPGTRLTVT.

The chain employs TRBV19 and TRBJ2-3; possible D gene TRBD2, 6 bases. V gave up 10 bases and J gave up 0 bases, with 14 bases separating them. The germline CDR1 and CDR2 sequences are LNHDA and SQIVND (reference sequence). The CDR3 length is 14 residues. This CDR3 is CATRRGLSTDTQYF. CDR3 nucleotide sequence: TGTGCCACCAGGCGGGGATTGAGCACAGATACGCAGTATTTT.

The genes are TRBV15 and TRBJ1-3; D is unresolved. V was pared by 1 base and J by 0 bases, with 16 bases between. Germline V gene data show CDR1 as LNHNV and CDR2 as YYDKDF (reference sequence). The CDR3 has 18 amino acids. The chain's CDR3 is CATSRGGEGFYSGNTIYF. Written as DNA, the CDR3 is TGTGCCACCAGCAGAGGGGGAGAAGGCTTCTACTCTGGAAACACCATATATTTT.

This chain links TRBV19 with TRBJ1-2; D ambiguous. Between the trimmed V and J ends, which lost 1 base and 6 bases, there was a span of 9 bases. This CDR3 comprises 13 residues. CDR1 LNHDA and CDR2 SQIVND come from the germline V gene (reference sequence). The CDR3 loop reads CASSIGGVNGYTF. The CDR3 DNA reads as TGTGCCAGTAGTATAGGAGGCGTTAATGGCTACACCTTC.

This chain uses TRBV30 with TRBJ1-1; 7 bases are shared with TRBD1. This CDR3 spans 12 amino acids. Looked up from germline, CDR1 is GTSNPN and CDR2 is SVGIG (reference sequence). Losses at the gene ends were 5 bases for V and 9 bases for J; bases not matched to a gene: 9. Here the CDR3 DNA reads TGTGCCTGGGTCGGACAGGCGCAACAAGCTTTCTTT. It codes for CAWVGQAQQAFF.

This clone has just a few counts. The chain links TRBV28 to TRBJ1-2, with 9 bases identical to TRBD1. V lost 5 bases to trimming and J lost 6 bases; unmatched junction nucleotides: 1. The CDR3 is 12 residues long. Germline CDR1 reads MDHEN; CDR2 reads SYDVKM. The CDR3 DNA is TGTGCCAGCAGTACAGGGGGCGATGGCTACACCTTC. Protein: CASSTGGDGYTF.

The chain joins TRBV5-1 to TRBJ2-2, with D hard to call. V gave up 0 bases and J gave up 2 bases, with 11 bases separating them. CDR1 is SGHRS and CDR2 is YFSETQ in the germline V gene. The CDR3 runs 16 residues. CDR3 bases: TGCGCCAGCAGCTTGGAAGGAGAACTAAACACCGGGGAGCTGTTTTTT. Residues: CASSLEGELNTGELFF.

This clone occurred once. The rearrangement links TRBV19 to TRBJ1-4, with a possible D match to TRBD1 (5 bases). Per germline, CDR1 LNHDA and CDR2 SQIVND (reference sequence). V shed 5 bases and J shed 4 bases, with 14 bases lying between them. The CDR3 has 15 residues. CDR3 coding DNA: TGTGCCAGTAGTGCTAGTCAGGGCTATAATGAAAAACTGTTTTTT. This translates into CASSASQGYNEKLFF.

Only a few counts were recorded for this clone. This chain joins TRBV2 and TRBJ1-5, with 12 bases matching TRBD1. This CDR3 spans 15 amino acids. Germline CDR1 reads SNHLY; CDR2 reads FYNNEI. With V trimmed by 6 bases and J by 6 bases, 6 bases remained unmatched. CDR3 sequence: CASSGTGGASQPQHF. CDR3 coding DNA: TGTGCCAGCAGCGGGACAGGGGGCGCGAGTCAGCCCCAGCATTTT.

This CDR3 reads CASSGQPSGFYNEQFF. The CDR3, as DNA: TGTGCCAGCAGCGGGCAACCTAGCGGATTCTACAATGAGCAGTTCTTC. The V gene is TRBV9, the J gene TRBJ2-1, with 7 nucleotides matching TRBD2. Trimming cost V 3 bases and J 3 bases; bases outside gene matches: 9. This CDR3 has 16 amino acids. From germline, CDR1 is SGDLS and CDR2 YYNGEE.

This clone was recorded once. This chain links TRBV19 with TRBJ1-5, with 7 bases that match TRBD1. J gave up 3 bases and V 7 bases, and 6 bases lay outside the gene matches. The CDR3 extends over 14 amino acids. Per the germline V gene, CDR1 is LNHDA and CDR2 is SQIVND (reference sequence). In nucleotides, the CDR3 is TGTGCCAGTAACCCGACAGGGTACAATCAGCCCCAGCATTTT. Protein: CASNPTGYNQPQHF.

This clone was seen once. J is TRBJ2-3 and V is TRBV19, with 7 bases identical to TRBD2. Germline CDR1 LNHDA, CDR2 SQIVND (reference sequence). CDR3 length: 14 amino acids. With V trimmed by 1 base and J by 9 bases, 7 bases remained unmatched. DNA of the CDR3: TGTGCCAGTAGTATAGCGGGGGGACCCCAAACGCAGTATTTT. It codes for CASSIAGGPQTQYF.

J is TRBJ1-5 and V is TRBV5-6; 7 bases agree with TRBD1. This CDR3 region has 16 residues. The J segment lost 2 bases and the V segment lost 1 base, leaving 6 bases of the junction unmatched. Germline CDR1 is SGHDT and CDR2 is YYEEEE. The CDR3 sequence: CASSLLGTAGNQPQHF. DNA of the CDR3: TGTGCCAGCAGCTTGCTAGGGACAGCGGGCAATCAGCCCCAGCATTTT.

CDR3 DNA: TGTGCCAGTAGTATCCGGGACAGGGCGATCGACGAGCAGTACTTC. Its protein is CASSIRDRAIDEQYF. This sequence joins TRBV19 and TRBJ2-7; 9 positions agree with TRBD1. The junction had 8 bases not matched to a gene; V was cut back by 3 bases and J by 5 bases. Germline-derived CDR1 and CDR2 are LNHDA and SQIVND (reference sequence). The CDR3 extends over 15 amino acids.

A single count supports this clone. V is TRBV5-4 and J is TRBJ1-3; D perhaps matches TRBD1 (5 bases). With 5 bases removed from V and 2 bases from J, the gap between germline ends came to 14 bases. CDR1 and CDR2 from the germline V gene are SGHNT and YYREEE (reference sequence). This CDR3 region has 15 residues. DNA of the CDR3: TGTGCCAGCAGGCGGTGGCAAGGGGCTGGAAACACCATATATTTT. Amino acid sequence: CASRRWQGAGNTIYF.

V and J are TRBV11-2 and TRBJ2-1; D gene uncertain. The V gene's germline CDR1 is SGHAT and CDR2 FQNNGV. The V end was cut by 1 base, the J end by 0 bases, with 19 bases between. The CDR3 totals 19 residues. CDR3 nucleotides: TGTGCCAGCAGCTTAGCACCAGGTTACGGTTCTTCCTCCTACAATGAGCAGTTCTTC. Protein product: CASSLAPGYGSSSYNEQFF.

The chain links TRBV5-1 to TRBJ2-1, with 12 positions matching TRBD1. The CDR3 is 23 residues long. V gave up 0 bases and J gave up 2 bases; unmatched junction bases: 21. Germline loops: CDR1 SGHRS, CDR2 YFSETQ. For the CDR3, the DNA is TGCGCCAGCAGCTTGGTGGGACAGGGGGCGAAGGTAGCGGGAGGACAACCCTACAATGAGCAGTTCTTC. Protein: CASSLVGQGAKVAGGQPYNEQFF.

The gene calls are TRBV5-1 and TRBJ2-2, with D unclear. CDR1 and CDR2 (germline): SGHRS, YFSETQ. This CDR3 is built from 14 residues. The V gene lost 0 bases and the J gene lost 2 bases, with 5 bases spanning the gap. In DNA form, the CDR3 reads TGCGCCAGCAGCTTGGATCCAAACACCGGGGAGCTGTTTTTT. Residues: CASSLDPNTGELFF. The whole variable domain, filled in from reference TRBV5-1 and TRBJ2-2, reads KAGVTQTPRYLIKTRGQQVTLSCSPISGHRSVSWYQQTPGQGLQFLFEYFSETQRNKGNFPGRFSGRQFSNSRSEMNVSTLELGDSALYLCASSLDPNTGELFFGEGSRLTVL.

The chain uses TRBV18 and TRBJ2-2; D not resolved. V was trimmed by 6 bases and J by 2 bases, leaving 16 bases between them. In germline, CDR1 is KGHSH, CDR2 LQKENI. The CDR3 runs 16 residues. The CDR3 DNA is TGTGCCAGCTCCTCCCAGGCAGGCGAAAACACCGGGGAGCTGTTTTTT. This gives the protein CASSSQAGENTGELFF.

A single count supports this clone. The V and J genes are TRBV7-8 and TRBJ2-1; TRBD2 agrees at 11 bases. Unmatched junction bases numbered 4, after V lost 0 bases and J lost 15 bases. CDR1 is SGHVS, CDR2 FQNEAQ, per germline. The CDR3 length is 13 residues. CDR3 DNA sequence: TGTGCCAGCAGCTTAGCCCTTAGCGGGAGGGGGTTCTTC. Translation gives CASSLALSGRGFF.

The rearrangement uses TRBV7-6 and TRBJ1-2, with 10 positions matching TRBD1. The CDR3 runs 15 residues. Unmatched junction bases numbered 8, after V lost 4 bases and J lost 6 bases. The V gene's germline CDR1 is SGHVS and CDR2 FNYEAQ. CDR3 sequence reads: CASSSLTGGADGYTF. CDR3 DNA sequence: TGTGCCAGCAGCTCCTTGACAGGGGGCGCCGATGGCTACACCTTC.